These 22 T cell receptor beta chains originate from one sample sequenced in a study of cytomegalovirus exposure and HLA in healthy donors. In the PCR, 60 Vbeta and 13 Jbeta primers were used. Profiling relied on immunoSEQ multiplex PCR, and the TCRdb table lists in-frame clones only, not all of them. The table includes 150,000 or so clones, approximately 80% detected once. The sample taken for sequencing was PBMCs. These TCRs come from a woman aged 40 to 49 in good health and CMV-seronegative.

In its sample, this clone was seen a few times. This chain joins TRBV10-3 and TRBJ2-2, with 10 bases lining up with TRBD2. The junction had 10 bases not matched to a gene; V was cut back by 8 bases and J by 7 bases. Germline V gives CDR1 ENHRY, CDR2 SYGVKD. The length of the CDR3 is 15 residues. The CDR3 nucleotides read TGTGCCATCGCGGCTACTAGCGGGGCCGACGGGGAGCTGTTTTTT. Translated, it gives CAIAATSGADGELFF.

The chain employs TRBV4-2 and TRBJ2-5; TRBD2 matches 9 bases. Per the germline V gene, CDR1 is LGHNA and CDR2 is YNFKEQ. There are 16 residues in the CDR3. V shed 4 bases and J 5 bases; nucleotides not matched to a gene: 11. The CDR3 reads CASSLSSGRGGETQYF. The CDR3 nucleotides read TGTGCCAGCAGCCTGAGTAGCGGGAGAGGTGGGGAGACCCAGTACTTC.

The chain is built from TRBV7-2 and TRBJ1-1; 7 bases match TRBD1. The CDR3 contains 14 residues. The germline gives CDR1 SGHTA, CDR2 FQGNSA. V gave up 2 bases and J gave up 3 bases; unmatched junction bases: 3. Here the CDR3 reads CASSLNDRDTEAFF. The CDR3 DNA follows: TGTGCCAGCAGCTTAAACGACAGGGACACTGAAGCTTTCTTT.

This clone occurred a few times. The chain has TRBV5-1 and TRBJ1-1; possible D gene TRBD1, 6 bases. The germline V and J ends were trimmed by 3 bases and 6 bases, with 18 bases remaining between them. Looked up from germline, CDR1 is SGHRS and CDR2 is YFSETQ. CDR3 length: 15 amino acids. The CDR3 loop reads CASSSLRQEFSEAFF. Here the CDR3 DNA reads TGCGCCAGCAGCTCCCTCCGACAGGAATTCTCTGAAGCTTTCTTT.

The chain joins TRBV7-9 to TRBJ2-3; tentatively, D is TRBD1 (6 bases). CDR3 length: 11 residues. The germline V and J ends were trimmed by 4 bases and 12 bases, with 11 bases remaining between them. Germline loops: CDR1 SEHNR, CDR2 FQNEAQ (reference sequence). The CDR3 loop is CASSSRDKQYF. The DNA for the CDR3 is TGTGCCAGCAGCTCCCGGGACAAACAGTATTTT.

This clone was recorded once. This sequence joins TRBV28 and TRBJ2-6, with 8 bases identical to TRBD1. CDR1 is MDHEN, CDR2 SYDVKM, per germline. The junction had 9 bases not matched to a gene; V was cut back by 5 bases and J by 0 bases. CDR3 length equals 18 residues. This CDR3 is CASSGWDRQSSGANVLTF. The CDR3 region has the DNA TGTGCCAGCAGTGGCTGGGACAGGCAAAGCTCTGGGGCCAACGTCCTGACTTTC.

The V call is TRBV5-5, the J call TRBJ1-2, with D possibly matching TRBD1 (5 bases). This CDR3 spans 14 amino acids. In germline, CDR1 is SGHKS, CDR2 YYEKEE (reference sequence). V was clipped by 0 bases and J by 8 bases, with 14 bases between them. DNA of the CDR3: TGTGCCAGCAGCTTGGGTTGGGGCAACGAGGGCTACACCTTC. It yields the protein CASSLGWGNEGYTF. The full variable domain, with the rest looked up from reference TRBV5-5 and TRBJ1-2, is DAGVTQSPTHLIKTRGQQVTLRCSPISGHKSVSWYQQVLGQGPQFIFQYYEKEERGRGNFPDRFSARQFPNYSSELNVNALLLGDSALYLCASSLGWGNEGYTFGSGTRLTVV.

This sequence joins TRBV2 and TRBJ1-5; D call uncertain. CDR1 is SNHLY and CDR2 is FYNNEI in the germline V gene. The ends were cut back, 1 base at V and 4 bases at J, with 8 bases in the middle. The CDR3 covers 14 residues. The CDR3 loop reads CASSEGGGNQPQHF. CDR3 coding DNA: TGTGCCAGCAGTGAAGGGGGAGGGAATCAGCCCCAGCATTTT.

The gene calls are TRBV5-1 and TRBJ2-1, with TRBD2 matching over 7 bases. The length of the CDR3 is 15 residues. V lost 5 bases to trimming and J lost 4 bases; unmatched junction nucleotides: 9. CDR1 and CDR2 (germline): SGHRS, YFSETQ. The CDR3 sequence is CASRYSSGTYNEQFF. CDR3 sequence (DNA): TGCGCCAGCAGGTACTCTAGCGGTACGTACAATGAGCAGTTCTTC.

The rearrangement joins TRBV11-2 to TRBJ2-2; 13 bases fit TRBD2. CDR3 length: 18 residues. Germline values: CDR1 SGHAT, CDR2 FQNNGV. After removal of 0 bases from V and 5 bases from J, the junction contained 6 bases not matched to a gene. The CDR3 reads CASSLEGLAGVGTGELFF. The CDR3 DNA reads as TGTGCCAGCAGCTTAGAAGGACTAGCGGGAGTAGGAACCGGGGAGCTGTTTTTT.

V is TRBV9 and J is TRBJ1-2; the D gene is possibly TRBD1 (6 bases). Germline V gene data show CDR1 as SGDLS and CDR2 as YYNGEE. Trimming took 4 bases from V and 3 from J, leaving 10 bases between them. The CDR3 extends over 13 amino acids. The chain's CDR3 is CASSRAGDYGYTF. For the CDR3, the DNA is TGTGCCAGCAGCAGGGCAGGGGACTATGGCTACACCTTC. The whole variable domain, filled in from reference TRBV9 and TRBJ1-2, reads DSGVTQTPKHLITATGQRVTLRCSPRSGDLSVYWYQQSLDQGLQFLIQYYNGEERAKGNILERFSAQQFPDLHSELNLSSLELGDSALYFCASSRAGDYGYTFGSGTRLTVV.

The V and J genes are TRBV18 and TRBJ2-2, with D possibly matching TRBD1 (5 bases). Germline V gives CDR1 KGHSH, CDR2 LQKENI. Trimming shortened V by 3 bases and J by 3 bases, and 8 bases separated the two germline ends. There are 14 residues in the CDR3. The CDR3 loop is CASSPVRDTGELFF. The DNA for the CDR3 is TGTGCCAGCTCACCGGTCAGGGACACCGGGGAGCTGTTTTTT.

The rearrangement joins TRBV19 to TRBJ1-1; D possibly corresponds to TRBD1 (5 bases). Germline V gene sequence: CDR1 LNHDA, CDR2 SQIVND (reference sequence). V was clipped by 5 bases and J by 2 bases, with 21 bases between them. This CDR3 spans 17 amino acids. CDR3 sequence (DNA): TGTGCCAGTAGTTCCCCCGTCGGCAGGGTAGATAACACTGAAGCTTTCTTT. Translated, it gives CASSSPVGRVDNTEAFF.

The chain couples TRBV10-3 to TRBJ2-5; 8 positions match TRBD2. The V gene's germline CDR1 is ENHRY and CDR2 SYGVKD. V lost 6 bases and J lost 7; bases outside the gene matches: 10. This CDR3 has 14 residues. The CDR3 DNA reads as TGTGCCATCAGCGCGGGGGGCCAAACAGCGACCCAGTACTTC. It codes for CAISAGGQTATQYF.

The chain carries TRBV2 and TRBJ1-5; maybe TRBD1 (6 bases). This CDR3 comprises 13 residues. Between the trimmed V and J ends, which lost 4 bases and 10 bases, there was a span of 14 bases. From germline, CDR1 is SNHLY and CDR2 FYNNEI. The CDR3 loop is CASSGKRQAPQHF. The CDR3 bases are TGTGCCAGCAGTGGGAAAAGACAGGCCCCCCAGCATTTT.

The chain has TRBV6-5 and TRBJ2-7, with no clear D. CDR1 is MNHEY and CDR2 is SVGAGI in the germline V gene. Trimming removed 3 bases from V and 6 bases from J, with 18 bases in between. The CDR3 runs to 15 residues. CDR3 loop: CASSYDWSVTGEQYF. Written as DNA, the CDR3 is TGTGCCAGCAGTTATGATTGGTCCGTAACTGGCGAGCAGTACTTC.

This clone was observed a single time. V and J are TRBV7-6 and TRBJ2-7; a weak D match, TRBD2 (5 bases). Germline V gene sequence: CDR1 SGHVS, CDR2 FNYEAQ. V was cut by 3 bases and J by 2 bases, with 14 bases left in between. The CDR3 extends over 15 amino acids. Here the CDR3 reads CASSFSPGSTYEQYF. In DNA form, the CDR3 reads TGTGCCAGCAGCTTCTCCCCGGGATCCACCTACGAGCAGTACTTC.

The rearrangement links TRBV18 to TRBJ2-1, with 10 bases identical to TRBD2. The CDR3 has 14 amino acids. Germline-derived CDR1 and CDR2 are KGHSH and LQKENI. V lost 9 bases to trimming and J lost 7 bases; unmatched junction nucleotides: 9. CDR3 sequence (DNA): TGTGCCAGTTCAAGCGGGGGGGCTCGTAATGAGCAGTTCTTC. Amino acid sequence: CASSSGGARNEQFF.

This clone was recorded only once. The chain recombines TRBV19 with TRBJ2-1; 9 bases align to TRBD2. The CDR3 length is 16 residues. CDR1 LNHDA and CDR2 SQIVND come from the germline V gene (reference sequence). The V segment lost 4 bases and the J segment 4 bases; nucleotides outside the gene matches: 8. CDR3 DNA: TGTGCCAGTAGTACCCTCGCGGGGGGGCGATACAATGAGCAGTTCTTC. Protein: CASSTLAGGRYNEQFF.

The chain links TRBV4-1 to TRBJ2-1, with 7 bases fitting TRBD1. The V and J ends lost 5 bases and 5 bases, in that order; junction bases with no gene match: 3. The CDR3 totals 13 residues. Looked up from germline, CDR1 is MGHRA and CDR2 is YSYEKL. CDR3 region: CASSADRDNEQFF. The DNA of the CDR3 is TGCGCCAGCAGCGCCGACAGGGACAATGAGCAGTTCTTC.

V usage is TRBV11-3 and J usage is TRBJ2-7, with a weak D call TRBD2 (5 bases). This CDR3 region has 11 residues. CDR1 SGHNT and CDR2 YENEEA come from the germline V gene. V lost 3 bases and J 6 bases, leaving 6 bases between the germline ends. The CDR3 nucleotides are TGTGCCAGCAGCTTGGCGGGCGAGCAGTACTTC. Its protein is CASSLAGEQYF.

The chain is built from TRBV28 and TRBJ2-1, with D tentatively TRBD1 (6 bases). Germline CDR1 is MDHEN and CDR2 is SYDVKM. CDR3 length equals 14 residues. The V end was cut by 7 bases, the J end by 5 bases, with 15 bases between. In DNA, the CDR3 is TGTGCCAGCATCTCCAGGGGAGTACACAATGAGCAGTTCTTC. Protein: CASISRGVHNEQFF.